The clone carrying this T cell receptor (beta chain) was observed a few times. This sample is part of a study of identical twins' blood T cells. TCRdb re-analysed the 5' RACE reads in MiXCR, keeping a single row per CDR3 protein. The profile shows about 370,000 distinct CDR3 sequences, over 25% of them singletons. This CDR3 has 14 amino acids. The V gene lost 7 bases and the J gene lost 1 base, with 10 bases spanning the gap. The V gene's germline CDR1 is SGHVS and CDR2 FQNEAQ. This rearrangement joins TRBV7-8 to TRBJ2-2; TRBD2 might be the D (5 bases). The sample was PBMCs. The sequence was collected from a woman aged 18 to 55 in good health. CDR3 nucleotides: TGTGCCAGCATACGGACTCAGAACACCGGGGAGCTGTTTTTT. It codes for CASIRTQNTGELFF. Full variable domain (remainder filled in from reference TRBV7-8 and TRBJ2-2): GAGVSQSPRYKVAKRGQDVALRCDPISGHVSLFWYQQALGQGPEFLTYFQNEAQLDKSGLPSDRFFAERPEGSVSTLKIQRTQQEDSAVYLCASIRTQNTGELFFGEGSRLTVL.